This TCR beta chain came from a study of cytomegalovirus exposure and HLA in healthy donors. Notes on the study in general: Testing in vitro showed three CMV-associated chains specific for CMV antigens. Usually a TCR sequence was rare, but some public TCRs were found in many donors.

Notes on this clone: Its cognate antigen is unknown.

The CDR3 contains 15 residues. CDR1 and CDR2 (germline): SGHDT, YYEEEE. V was pared by 0 bases and J by 7 bases, with 14 bases between. The PCR contained 60 Vbeta and 13 Jbeta primers. The data were produced by immunoSEQ multiplex PCR, yet TCRdb's version contains in-frame clones alone and is incomplete. The table lists some 170,000 clones, around 70% of them singletons. The gene calls are TRBV5-6 and TRBJ1-5; a possible D gene is TRBD1 (5 bases). Sequences were obtained from PBMCs. The sequence came from a male donor in good health and CMV-seronegative. The CDR3 DNA follows: TGTGCCAGCAGCTTGGAGGGGCAGGGATTACAGCCCCAGCATTTT. The encoded protein is CASSLEGQGLQPQHF.